The source of this T cell receptor (beta chain) is a study of cytomegalovirus exposure and HLA in healthy donors. This CDR3 comprises 15 residues. CDR1 is LNHDA and CDR2 is SQIVND in the germline V gene (reference sequence). Trimming took 9 bases from V and 7 from J; bases not matched to a gene: 9. With 60 Vbeta and 13 Jbeta primers, the PCR was carried out. The data were produced by immunoSEQ multiplex PCR, yet TCRdb's version contains in-frame clones alone and is incomplete. The profile shows some 120,000 clones, roughly 70% of them singletons. This clone was seen only once. The antigen is unknown. Study-wide points: Reportedly, HLA-A and HLA-B alleles of most subjects were accurately predicted from TCR beta. In a later analysis, TCR beta V- and J-gene trimming showed a link to a missense DCLRE1C variant. Fewer N-insertions than the roughly 650-donor mean were reportedly shown by an Asian-associated ancestry cluster in a later analysis. Listed as cytomegalovirus-associated were over 150 TCR beta chains.

This clonotype originated in a woman aged 40 to 50 in good health and CMV-seropositive. The sequenced sample was PBMCs. The rearrangement uses TRBV19 and TRBJ2-1; 13 bases line up with TRBD2. The CDR3 region is CASRSRGLAGNEQFF. For the CDR3, the DNA is TGTGCCAGCCGCTCGAGGGGACTAGCGGGAAATGAGCAGTTCTTC.